This T cell receptor (beta chain) appears in the sequencing data of a study of blood T cell repertoires in COVID-19. Study at large: COVID-19 samples, acute and convalescent, were from the United States, Italy and Spain.

Original processing notes: Estimates of nucleated cell counts were drawn from the amplification of reference gene primers. Repertoires were generated with immunoSEQ multiplex PCR, while TCRdb's copy carries only in-frame clones and drops some. V, J and clone size reflect that table, while D and trimming were determined from the DNA. The sample includes around 260,000 clones, approximately 83% seen only once; the top ten take about 14%. This TCR was recovered from a human donor in a cohort sampled during active COVID-19. Sample: peripheral blood.

This CDR3 reads CSVSSGRATEQFF. CDR3 sequence (DNA): TGCAGCGTTTCTAGCGGGAGGGCCACTGAGCAGTTCTTC. The chain recombines TRBV29-1 with TRBJ2-1; 12 bases are shared with TRBD2. The CDR3 length is 13 residues. The V gene end was trimmed by 5 bases and the J gene end by 9 bases; junction bases not matched to a gene: 5. CDR1 and CDR2 (germline): SQVTM, ANQGSEA.